A single sample gave rise to the 21 T cell receptor beta chains below, sequenced in a study of identical twins. TCRdb itself ran the 5' RACE reads through MiXCR, one entry per CDR3 protein. Here the sample spans roughly 1,500,000 distinct CDR3 sequences, about 32% being singletons. Sequencing input: cord blood. All receptors derive from a newborn girl in good health.

The chain links TRBV20-1 to TRBJ2-3; 9 bases align to TRBD2. The CDR3 sequence is 14 residues long. Germline CDR1 DFQATT, CDR2 SNEGSKA (reference sequence). V shed 6 bases and J 1 base; nucleotides not matched to a gene: 5. Here the CDR3 reads CSALQRGGTDTQYF. In DNA, the CDR3 is TGCAGTGCCCTACAGCGGGGGGGCACAGATACGCAGTATTTT.

This clonotype was counted only a few times. The chain carries TRBV5-1 and TRBJ2-3; a possible D gene is TRBD2 (5 bases). CDR1 is SGHRS and CDR2 is YFSETQ in the germline V gene. V shed 4 bases and J shed 1 base, with 13 bases lying between them. CDR3 length: 15 amino acids. The CDR3 DNA reads TGCGCCAGCAGCCTCCTAGAGGGCGGCACAGATACGCAGTATTTT. It encodes CASSLLEGGTDTQYF.

This clonotype was recorded at least ten times. This sequence joins TRBV2 and TRBJ1-2; the match to TRBD1 covers 9 bases. The germline gives CDR1 SNHLY, CDR2 FYNNEI. This CDR3 comprises 13 residues. The V gene end was trimmed by 6 bases and the J gene end by 4 bases; junction bases not matched to a gene: 3. The CDR3 DNA reads TGTGCCAGCAGGGGACAGGGAGCCTATGGCTACACCTTC. Translated, it gives CASRGQGAYGYTF.

V usage is TRBV2 and J usage is TRBJ2-2; 8 bases are shared with TRBD1. V gave up 3 bases and J gave up 4 bases; unmatched junction bases: 4. This CDR3 has 15 amino acids. CDR1 and CDR2 from the germline V gene are SNHLY and FYNNEI. CDR3 sequence (DNA): TGTGCCAGCAGTGAGGTCAGGGGGCTCACCGGGGAGCTGTTTTTT. Translation: CASSEVRGLTGELFF.

A word on this clonotype: The junction and the germline gene differ at one end; a read error may be behind it. The J gene is TRBJ1-5, the V gene TRBV19; D ambiguous. CDR3 length equals 13 residues. Looked up from germline, CDR1 is LNHDA and CDR2 is SQIVND (reference sequence). CDR3 sequence reads: CASSVSSNQPRHF. CDR3 DNA: TGTGCCAGTAGTGTCTCGTCCAATCAGCCCCGGCATTTT.

This chain connects TRBV27 to TRBJ2-3, with D possibly matching TRBD2 (6 bases). Germline V gene sequence: CDR1 MNHEY, CDR2 SMNVEV (reference sequence). Between the trimmed V and J ends, which lost 5 bases and 7 bases, there was a span of 13 bases. The CDR3 is 13 amino acids. This CDR3 reads CASSAGIRHTQYF. CDR3 sequence (DNA): TGTGCCAGCAGTGCGGGAATCCGTCATACGCAGTATTTT.

The J gene is TRBJ2-7, the V gene TRBV6-1, with D perhaps matching TRBD1 or TRBD2 (11 bases each). This CDR3 spans 16 amino acids. Germline V gives CDR1 MNHNS, CDR2 SASEGT. The ends were cut back, 7 bases at V and 5 bases at J, with 24 bases in the middle. In DNA form, the CDR3 reads TGTGCCAGCACCGGACAGGGGGCTAGCGGGAGGAACGAGCAGTACTTC. This translates into CASTGQGASGRNEQYF.

This clonotype has only a few counts. The chain links TRBV6-1 to TRBJ2-3, with D possibly matching TRBD1 (7 bases). Trimming pared 3 bases from V and 3 bases from J, leaving 16 bases between. In germline, CDR1 is MNHNS, CDR2 SASEGT. This CDR3 comprises 16 residues. The CDR3 loop reads CASSDVQGGGTDTQYF. The CDR3 bases are TGTGCCAGCAGTGATGTGCAGGGGGGTGGAACAGATACGCAGTATTTT.

CDR3 residues: CASSLGGGVAAETQYF. CDR3 sequence (DNA): TGCGCCAGCAGCTTGGGTGGCGGGGTAGCGGCAGAGACCCAGTACTTC. The chain recombines TRBV5-1 with TRBJ2-5; a possible D gene is TRBD2 (6 bases). Germline V gene lookup returns CDR1 SGHRS and CDR2 YFSETQ. CDR3 length: 16 amino acids. V lost 0 bases and J 4 bases, leaving 16 bases between the germline ends.

Comment on this clonotype: A junction end diverges from the germline sequence, so it may reflect a read error. V usage is TRBV25-1 and J usage is TRBJ2-1, with a weak D call TRBD2 (5 bases). Germline-derived CDR1 and CDR2 are MGHDK and SYGVNS. CDR3 length equals 17 residues. CDR3 residues: CAGSERSGGLSYNEQFF. DNA of the CDR3: TGTGCCGGCAGTGAAAGAAGCGGCGGACTCTCCTACAATGAGCAGTTCTTC.

The chain has TRBV28 and TRBJ1-5; possible D gene TRBD1, 5 bases. Germline V lookup: CDR1 MDHEN, CDR2 SYDVKM. CDR3 length equals 15 residues. Trimming pared 3 bases from V and 4 bases from J, leaving 13 bases between. CDR3 in amino acids: CASSFEGARNQPQHF. CDR3 nucleotides: TGTGCCAGCAGTTTTGAAGGGGCAAGGAATCAGCCCCAGCATTTT. The entire variable domain, with the rest obtained from reference TRBV28 and TRBJ1-5, is as follows: DVKVTQSSRYLVKRTGEKVFLECVQDMDHENMFWYRQDPGLGLRLIYFSYDVKMKEKGDIPEGYSVSREKKERFSLILESASTNQTSMYLCASSFEGARNQPQHFGDGTRLSIL.

For this clonotype: The junction shows a germline mismatch at one end, possibly a read error. The CDR3, as DNA: TGTGCTAGCAGCTTATTGTATTCCGGGGAGCTGTTTTTT. The encoded protein is CASSLLYSGELFF. The chain recombines TRBV7-9 with TRBJ2-2; D not certain. The CDR3 consists of 13 residues. Looked up from germline, CDR1 is SEHNR and CDR2 is FQNEAQ (reference sequence).

This clonotype turned up a few times. The V and J genes are TRBV10-2 and TRBJ1-6, with D unresolved. The CDR3 totals 11 residues. CDR1 is WSHSY, CDR2 SAAADI, per germline. With 3 bases removed from V and 12 bases from J, the gap between germline ends came to 6 bases. CDR3 in amino acids: CASSDGGPLHF. In DNA form, the CDR3 reads TGCGCCAGCAGTGACGGAGGACCCCTCCACTTT.

The gene calls are TRBV20-1 and TRBJ1-5; no clear D. V lost 3 bases and J 1 base, leaving 7 bases between the germline ends. Germline V gene lookup returns CDR1 DFQATT and CDR2 SNEGSKA (reference sequence). The length of the CDR3 is 13 residues. In nucleotides, the CDR3 is TGCAGTGCTAGGAGGGTCAGCAATCAGCCCCAGCATTTT. As protein: CSARRVSNQPQHF.

The chain joins TRBV6-2 or TRBV6-3 to TRBJ2-1; 8 nucleotides line up with TRBD2. Germline V gene lookup returns CDR1 MNHEY and CDR2 SVGEGT. The junction had 16 bases not matched to a gene; V was cut back by 6 bases and J by 6 bases. The CDR3 contains 17 residues. CDR3 residues: CASRTGTRFFGLNEQFF. The CDR3 DNA follows: TGTGCCAGCAGAACCGGGACTAGATTTTTCGGGCTCAATGAGCAGTTCTTC.

In its sample, this clonotype was seen many times. The rearrangement uses TRBV10-3 and TRBJ2-3; D gene unclear. Germline CDR1 is ENHRY and CDR2 is SYGVKD. Trimming took 4 bases from V and 3 from J, leaving 14 bases between them. The CDR3 is made up of 15 amino acids. The CDR3 DNA reads as TGTGCCATCAGTGGTGGTAGCCCCGCAACAGATACGCAGTATTTT. Protein sequence: CAISGGSPATDTQYF.

The J gene is TRBJ2-3, the V gene TRBV7-2; 9 positions match TRBD1. With 5 bases clipped from V and 2 bases from J, the junction kept 8 bases outside the gene matches. CDR1 is SGHTA and CDR2 is FQGNSA in the germline V gene. The CDR3 totals 16 residues. In DNA, the CDR3 is TGTGCCAGCAGCCCAAGGGGGACAGGGATCACAGATACGCAGTATTTT. Amino acids: CASSPRGTGITDTQYF.

This clonotype turned up a few times. The chain uses TRBV2 and TRBJ2-1, with D perhaps TRBD1 (6 bases). Germline assignment: CDR1 SNHLY and CDR2 FYNNEI. Deletions cut 6 bases from V and 1 base from J, with 13 bases between. This CDR3 contains 15 residues. CDR3 sequence reads: CASSEQGRSYNEQFF. The CDR3 DNA is TGTGCCAGCAGCGAACAGGGAAGATCCTACAATGAGCAGTTCTTC.

This clonotype was seen more than once but under ten times. This chain connects TRBV6-6 to TRBJ2-1; 7 positions match TRBD2. The germline V gene has CDR1 MNHNY and CDR2 SVGAGI (reference sequence). The CDR3 runs 16 residues. J gave up 2 bases and V 7 bases, and 11 bases lay outside the gene matches. CDR3 nucleotide sequence: TGTGCCAGCACCAAGGGGTGGGGGGGAGCCTACAATGAGCAGTTCTTC. Amino acid sequence: CASTKGWGGAYNEQFF.

The chain joins TRBV12-3 or TRBV12-4 to TRBJ2-5, with TRBD2 matching over 8 bases. The CDR3 extends over 15 amino acids. V was pared by 2 bases and J by 1 base, with 3 bases of the junction left unmatched. The CDR3 sequence: CASSLIRGGQETQYF. The CDR3 DNA follows: TGTGCCAGCAGTTTAATTCGGGGGGGCCAAGAGACCCAGTACTTC.

The chain couples TRBV7-9 to TRBJ2-3; D unresolved. The CDR3 is 15 residues long. Germline values: CDR1 SEHNR, CDR2 FQNEAQ (reference sequence). Trimming removed 1 base from V and 2 bases from J, with 10 bases in between. The CDR3 spells CASSLVGQNTDTQYF. The CDR3 nucleotides read TGTGCCAGCAGCTTAGTGGGCCAGAACACAGATACGCAGTATTTT.